Each of the 25 T cell receptor beta chains below was sequenced from the same sample in a study of blood T cells in healthy people across ages. It was with a sample-barcoded 5' primer and a J-beta primer mix that a second PCR of roughly 7 to 12 cycles was run. One entry per CDR3 protein, called by TCRdb with MiXCR from the 5' RACE reads. In the table there are some 1.4 million distinct CDR3 sequences, roughly 40% of which are singletons. Sequencing was carried out using blood. These TCRs come from a woman between 18 and 30 years old in good health.

This clonotype was observed many times. This rearrangement joins TRBV29-1 to TRBJ2-3, with no clear D. V was clipped by 2 bases and J by 2 bases, with 5 bases between them. Germline V CDR1 and CDR2: SQVTM, ANQGSEA. The CDR3 is 12 amino acids. CDR3 DNA sequence: TGCAGCGTTGAACCCAACACAGATACGCAGTATTTT. Its translation is CSVEPNTDTQYF.

The V gene is TRBV6-2 or TRBV6-3, the J gene TRBJ2-1; 8 nucleotides line up with TRBD2. In germline, CDR1 is MNHEY, CDR2 SVGEGT. With 6 bases clipped from V and 5 bases from J, the junction kept 6 bases outside the gene matches. This CDR3 region has 14 residues. The CDR3 loop is CASRYSGENNEQFF. The CDR3 DNA follows: TGTGCCAGCAGGTATAGCGGGGAAAACAATGAGCAGTTCTTC.

The V and J genes are TRBV4-1 and TRBJ2-5; no clear D gene. The germline V gene has CDR1 MGHRA and CDR2 YSYEKL. Deletions cut 0 bases from V and 11 bases from J, with 13 bases between. The length of the CDR3 is 13 residues. DNA for the CDR3: TGCGCCAGCAGCCAAGACGAGCCCAATGAGCAGTACTTC. This gives the protein CASSQDEPNEQYF.

The CDR3 region is CASSLGGGQTYEQYF. The DNA of the CDR3 is TGTGCCAGCAGCTTAGGTGGGGGACAAACCTACGAGCAGTACTTC. The V gene is TRBV7-9, the J gene TRBJ2-7; a possible D gene is TRBD1 (6 bases). The CDR3 spans 15 residues. With 1 base removed from V and 2 bases from J, the gap between germline ends came to 12 bases. Germline values: CDR1 SEHNR, CDR2 FQNEAQ (reference sequence).

The chain joins TRBV12-3 or TRBV12-4 to TRBJ1-5; a possible D gene is TRBD1 (6 bases). CDR3 length: 18 amino acids. Trimming cost V 3 bases and J 7 bases, with 25 bases left between them. The CDR3 DNA reads as TGTGCCAGCAGTTTGAGAAGAGAGGGGGGAATTGGTGGACAGCCCCAGCATTTT. Amino acids: CASSLRREGGIGGQPQHF.

This clonotype was picked up a small number of times. The gene calls are TRBV5-1 and TRBJ2-3, with D unresolved. Germline CDR1 reads SGHRS; CDR2 reads YFSETQ. V lost 6 bases, J lost 0 bases, and 11 bases lay in between. The CDR3 is 14 amino acids. The CDR3 loop reads CASNSGSSTDTQYF. The CDR3 nucleotides read TGCGCCAGCAACTCGGGTTCTAGCACAGATACGCAGTATTTT.

This clonotype was observed a handful of times. The J gene is TRBJ1-2, the V gene TRBV6-2 or TRBV6-3; D call uncertain. The CDR3 loop spans 16 amino acids. Germline V CDR1 and CDR2: MNHEY, SVGEGT. Trimming removed 3 bases at V and 2 bases at J, with 16 bases between. The DNA for the CDR3 is TGTGCCAGCAGTTATAGGTCGGCAGGCCCGAACTATGGCTACACCTTC. Translation: CASSYRSAGPNYGYTF.

The rearrangement joins TRBV6-5 to TRBJ2-7; the D gene is possibly TRBD1 (6 bases). Trimming shortened V by 4 bases and J by 5 bases, and 15 bases separated the two germline ends. The CDR3 extends over 14 amino acids. Germline V gene data show CDR1 as MNHEY and CDR2 as SVGAGI. CDR3 in amino acids: CASSSQPGGHEQYF. Here the CDR3 DNA reads TGTGCCAGCAGTTCTCAGCCTGGGGGCCACGAGCAGTACTTC.

The chain links TRBV7-2 to TRBJ2-7; D is ambiguous. The last part of the DNA fits TRBJ2-5 better; the J call may be wrong. Germline CDR1 and CDR2: SGHTA and FQGNSA. CDR3 size: 13 residues. The CDR3 loop is CASSPYPSGTQYF. DNA for the CDR3: TGTGCCAGCAGCCCCTATCCCAGTGGGACCCAGTACTTC.

This clonotype has more than one count but fewer than ten. CDR3 nucleotides: TGCAGCGTTGATGAGGGAGGTGGTCAGCCCCAGCATTTT. This translates into CSVDEGGGQPQHF. This chain connects TRBV29-1 to TRBJ1-5, with unresolved D. This CDR3 has 13 amino acids. V was trimmed by 3 bases and J by 6 bases, leaving 12 bases between them. Per germline, CDR1 SQVTM and CDR2 ANQGSEA.

This clonotype was picked up a small number of times. V is TRBV29-1 and J is TRBJ2-2, with a tentative D call TRBD1 (6 bases). The length of the CDR3 is 14 residues. V lost 6 bases, J lost 2 bases, and 13 bases lay in between. Germline lookup yields CDR1 SQVTM and CDR2 ANQGSEA. CDR3 amino acids: CSVQIQGNTGELFF. The CDR3 coding sequence is TGCAGCGTGCAAATACAGGGAAACACCGGGGAGCTGTTTTTT.

The chain has TRBV28 and TRBJ2-4; 9 nucleotides align to TRBD2. After removal of 6 bases from V and 13 bases from J, the junction contained 13 bases not matched to a gene. The V gene's germline CDR1 is MDHEN and CDR2 SYDVKM. The length of the CDR3 is 14 residues. The CDR3 region is CASRISGSGNEQYF. In nucleotides, the CDR3 is TGTGCCAGCAGAATTAGCGGGAGTGGCAATGAGCAGTACTTC.

This sequence joins TRBV20-1 and TRBJ1-2; TRBD1 aligns across 7 bases. With V trimmed by 5 bases and J by 1 base, 13 bases remained unmatched. Looked up from germline, CDR1 is DFQATT and CDR2 is SNEGSKA (reference sequence). The CDR3 extends over 16 amino acids. The DNA for the CDR3 is TGCAGTGCTTACAGGGGCGAGGGGCTATTTAACTATGGCTACACCTTC. Translating gives CSAYRGEGLFNYGYTF.

This clonotype has only a few counts. The chain is built from TRBV12-3 or TRBV12-4 and TRBJ2-3; 8 bases align to TRBD1. V shed 6 bases, J shed 2 bases, and the junction held 7 bases outside the gene matches. This CDR3 has 15 amino acids. The CDR3, as DNA: TGTGCCAGCAGCTACGACAGGGGCCCCACAGATACGCAGTATTTT. Translated: CASSYDRGPTDTQYF.

The V and J genes are TRBV20-1 and TRBJ2-5, with 12 bases that match TRBD2. The CDR3 runs 15 residues. V lost 6 bases to trimming and J lost 4 bases; unmatched junction nucleotides: 9. Germline V CDR1 and CDR2: DFQATT, SNEGSKA (reference sequence). The chain's CDR3 is CSALPTSGGGETQYF. CDR3 nucleotides: TGCAGTGCCCTTCCGACTAGCGGGGGTGGAGAGACCCAGTACTTC.

The chain joins TRBV6-5 to TRBJ2-1; 9 bases match TRBD2. From germline, CDR1 is MNHEY and CDR2 SVGAGI. The CDR3 is made up of 15 amino acids. V gave up 2 bases and J gave up 8 bases; unmatched junction bases: 7. The CDR3 nucleotides read TGTGCCAGCAGTTACCGGGCTAGCGGGAAGTATGAGCAGTTCTTC. This gives the protein CASSYRASGKYEQFF.

This clonotype was seen only a few times. V usage is TRBV6-5 and J usage is TRBJ2-7; D is tentatively TRBD1 or TRBD2 (5 bases each). The CDR3 covers 15 residues. Germline-derived CDR1 and CDR2 are MNHEY and SVGAGI. Trimming shortened V by 6 bases and J by 2 bases, and 17 bases separated the two germline ends. CDR3 loop: CASRPGTHPTYEQYF. In DNA, the CDR3 is TGTGCCAGCAGACCCGGGACCCACCCTACCTACGAGCAGTACTTC.

For this clonotype: This may stem from a read error, because a much larger clone lies one nucleotide away. The chain joins TRBV3-1 to TRBJ2-7, with D unresolved. The germline gives CDR1 LGHDT, CDR2 YNNKEL (reference sequence). This CDR3 is built from 11 residues. Trimming pared 1 base from V and 6 bases from J, leaving 4 bases between. The CDR3: CASSQVREQYF. CDR3 bases: TGTGCCAGCAGCCAAGTGCGCGAGCAGTACTTC.

This chain connects TRBV9 to TRBJ1-1; D ambiguous. Per the germline V gene, CDR1 is SGDLS and CDR2 is YYNGEE. V dropped 0 bases and J dropped 1 base, with 7 bases sitting between them. The CDR3 loop spans 14 amino acids. The CDR3 coding sequence is TGTGCCAGCAGCGTAGGTCACAAGAACACTGAAGCTTTCTTT. It is translated as CASSVGHKNTEAFF.

For the CDR3, the DNA is TGCAGCGCTTCCGGGACAGGAGCAATGGCGGAGGGCTACACCTTC. It translates to CSASGTGAMAEGYTF. The chain combines TRBV29-1 with TRBJ1-2, with 8 bases identical to TRBD1. Trimming took 7 bases from V and 8 from J; bases not matched to a gene: 18. This CDR3 contains 15 residues. The germline gives CDR1 SQVTM, CDR2 ANQGSEA.

The chain couples TRBV20-1 to TRBJ2-1; TRBD2 aligns across 7 bases. This CDR3 comprises 11 residues. Germline V gives CDR1 DFQATT, CDR2 SNEGSKA (reference sequence). The DNA of the CDR3 is TGCAGCCTGGGGGGGTTTAATGAGCAGTTCTTC. Protein sequence: CSLGGFNEQFF.

The J gene is TRBJ2-7, the V gene TRBV20-1; 10 bases agree with TRBD2. This CDR3 region has 14 residues. From germline, CDR1 is DFQATT and CDR2 SNEGSKA (reference sequence). The junction had 8 bases not matched to a gene; V was cut back by 6 bases and J by 3 bases. Here the CDR3 DNA reads TGCAGTGCCGGGCCCCCTAGCGGGGGCTACGAGCAGTACTTC. Its protein product is CSAGPPSGGYEQYF.

The genes are TRBV12-3 or TRBV12-4 and TRBJ1-2; D unresolved. CDR3 length: 14 amino acids. The V gene lost 0 bases and the J gene lost 7 bases, with 12 bases spanning the gap. As DNA, the CDR3 is TGTGCCAGCAGTTTAGCGCTTGGGCAGCTTGGCTACACCTTC. Translating it yields CASSLALGQLGYTF.

The chain uses TRBV6-5 and TRBJ1-6; D may be TRBD1 (6 bases). Germline V gene lookup returns CDR1 MNHEY and CDR2 SVGAGI. CDR3 length: 16 residues. Trimming pared 0 bases from V and 8 bases from J, leaving 14 bases between. The CDR3 nucleotides read TGTGCCAGCAGTTACTCACAGGGTATCTGGGATTCACCCCTCCACTTT. Its translation: CASSYSQGIWDSPLHF.

This clonotype was detected only a few times. The gene calls are TRBV12-5 and TRBJ2-3, with D maybe TRBD1 (5 bases). Trimming took off 6 bases at V and 0 bases at J, with 10 bases between the two ends. CDR3 length: 14 amino acids. Germline V gene lookup returns CDR1 LGHNT and CDR2 FRNRAP. The CDR3 DNA reads TGTGCTAGTGGGTTTGACAGTAGCACAGATACGCAGTATTTT. Its protein is CASGFDSSTDTQYF.